The clone carrying this T cell receptor beta chain has ten or more counts. This entry is derived from a study of blood T cells in healthy people across ages. For the second PCR, which ran for roughly 6 to 11 cycles, a sample-barcoded 5' primer and a J-beta primer mix were used. Each of the cDNA molecules was tagged by a template-switch adaptor with 12 random nucleotides. TCRdb ran MiXCR on the 5' RACE reads and lists one entry per CDR3 protein. Among 800,000 to 950,000 distinct CDR3 sequences, about 27% were seen once, and the ten largest hold 10% to 13%. With 4 bases removed from V and 2 bases from J, the gap between germline ends came to 8 bases. This CDR3 spans 12 amino acids. The germline gives CDR1 DFQATT, CDR2 SNEGSKA (reference sequence). These data are also associated with another study on T cells of mothers and their children. That report notes: It was through the M1S primer of the second PCR that sample barcodes and 2-4 random nucleotides were added. Per child, around 2.7 million TCR beta CDR3 reads were obtained, against over 9 million per mother. Not a single persistent microchimeric T cell clone was detected.

Source material: blood. This chain links TRBV20-1 with TRBJ1-2; D not resolved. The sequence was obtained from a woman between 40 and 50 years old in good health. The CDR3 DNA reads as TGCAGTGCTATAGCTGGAAACTATGGCTACACCTTC. Its translation: CSAIAGNYGYTF.